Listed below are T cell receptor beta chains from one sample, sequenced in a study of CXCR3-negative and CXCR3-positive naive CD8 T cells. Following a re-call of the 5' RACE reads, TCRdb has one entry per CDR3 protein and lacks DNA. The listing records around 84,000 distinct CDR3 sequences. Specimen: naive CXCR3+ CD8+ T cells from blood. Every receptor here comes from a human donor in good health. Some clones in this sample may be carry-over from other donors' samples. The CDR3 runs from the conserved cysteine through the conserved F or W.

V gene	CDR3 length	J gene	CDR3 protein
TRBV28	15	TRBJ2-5	CASSSPYRERETQYF
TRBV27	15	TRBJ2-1	CASSPTGGPIYEQFF
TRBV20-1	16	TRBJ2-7	CSARGSGGVGSYEQYF
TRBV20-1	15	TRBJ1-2	CSASDSAGGNYGYTF
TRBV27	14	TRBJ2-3	CASSKTGGLDTQYF
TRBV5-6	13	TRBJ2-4	CAAGRGGGNIQYF
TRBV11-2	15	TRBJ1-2	CASSLDPGAVYGYTF
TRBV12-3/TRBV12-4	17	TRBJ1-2	CASSLGTGHSENYGYTF
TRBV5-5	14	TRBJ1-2	CASGTGTGGYGYTF
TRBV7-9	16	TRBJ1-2	CASSLDLGPRGYGYTF
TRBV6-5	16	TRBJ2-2	CASSYGLAGNTGELFF
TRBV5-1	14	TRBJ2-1	CASSLGPIYNEQFF
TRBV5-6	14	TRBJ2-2	CASSLYANTGELFF
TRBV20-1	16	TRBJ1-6	CSARDAGGSYNSPLHF
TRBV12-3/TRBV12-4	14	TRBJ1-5	CASARRQGDQPQHF
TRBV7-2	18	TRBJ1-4	CASSSVTGIGVANEKLFF
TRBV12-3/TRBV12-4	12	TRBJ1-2	CASSPGFYGYTF
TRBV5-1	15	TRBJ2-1	CASSPGQGGVNEQFF
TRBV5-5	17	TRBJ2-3	CASSLHEGQGKGDTQYF
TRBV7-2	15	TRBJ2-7	CASSPGQGAAYEQYF
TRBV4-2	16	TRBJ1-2	CASSQEWGQGINGYTF
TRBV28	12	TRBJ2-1	CASSLVADEQFF
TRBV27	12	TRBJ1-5	CASSLLGQPQHF
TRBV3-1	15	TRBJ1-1	CASSQDRDTHTEAFF
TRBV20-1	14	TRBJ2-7	CSATGTTSSYEQYF
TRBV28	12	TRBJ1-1	CACSGVTTEAFF
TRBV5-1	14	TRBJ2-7	CASTPGSGDYEQYF
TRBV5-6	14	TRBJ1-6	CASRLQGANSPLHF
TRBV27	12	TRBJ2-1	CASRSGYNEQFF
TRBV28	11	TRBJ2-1	CASSSLGEQFF
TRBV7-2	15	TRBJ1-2	CASSPMGGASYGYTF
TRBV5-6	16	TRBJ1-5	CASSSMTGGGNQPQHF
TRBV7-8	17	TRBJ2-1	CASSLNFAGAGLYEQFF
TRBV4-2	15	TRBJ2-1	CASSPSAGATPEQFF
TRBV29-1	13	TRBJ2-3	CSVEVSFTDTQYF
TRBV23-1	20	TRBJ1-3	CASSQFPGQGASSSGNTIYF
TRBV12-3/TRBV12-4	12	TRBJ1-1	CASTLGNTEAFF
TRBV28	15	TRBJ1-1	CASRVTGGSDTEAFF
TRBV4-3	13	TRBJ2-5	CASSQDLEETQYF
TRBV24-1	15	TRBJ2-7	CATSHSRQGAYEQYF
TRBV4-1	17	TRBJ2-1	CASSQDPKGGFGNEQFF
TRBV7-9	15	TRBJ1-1	CASSERQGSVTEAFF
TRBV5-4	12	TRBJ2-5	CASSEGRETQYF
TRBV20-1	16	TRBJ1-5	CSARAQIKNSNQPQHF
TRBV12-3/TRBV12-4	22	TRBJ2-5	CASSFIGDTFSLAGDDQGTQYF
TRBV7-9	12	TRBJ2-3	CASRQAMDTQYF